Below are 28 T cell receptor beta chains sequenced from a single sample in a study of CD8 T cells in Susac syndrome. RNA was extracted with the RNeasy kit, and a quantity of about 0.45 to 1 ug was reverse transcribed using random hexamers. A single record per CDR3 protein comes from TCRdb applying MiXCR to the immunoSEQ multiplex PCR reads. The sample includes around 220,000 distinct CDR3 sequences, 80% to 95% of them seen just once. The sample was CD8+ T cells from PBMCs. The origin of the receptors is a human donor with multiple sclerosis.

V is TRBV6-5 and J is TRBJ1-2; D is uncertain. Germline V gene sequence: CDR1 MNHEY, CDR2 SVGAGI. The CDR3 consists of 14 residues. V dropped 0 bases and J dropped 1 base, with 6 bases sitting between them. The CDR3 here is CASSYSQSNYGYTF. The CDR3 nucleotides read TGTGCCAGCAGTTACTCTCAGAGTAACTATGGCTACACCTTC.

This chain connects TRBV4-3 to TRBJ2-2, with D uncertain. The V end was cut by 0 bases, the J end by 4 bases, with 9 bases between. The CDR3 contains 15 residues. Germline V gives CDR1 LGHNA, CDR2 YSLEER. CDR3 sequence (DNA): TGCGCCAGCAGCCAAGACCTTTTCGGCACCGGGGAGCTGTTTTTT. It codes for CASSQDLFGTGELFF.

Here the CDR3 DNA reads TGTGCCAGCAGCCCCCCTAGTGGGCTACCGAATGAAAAACTGTTTTTT. Translation: CASSPPSGLPNEKLFF. The chain links TRBV3-1 to TRBJ1-4; no clear D. Germline lookup yields CDR1 LGHDT and CDR2 YNNKEL (reference sequence). CDR3 length equals 16 residues. Trimming took off 4 bases at V and 5 bases at J, with 17 bases between the two ends. Full variable domain (rest looked up from reference TRBV3-1 and TRBJ1-4): DTAVSQTPKYLVTQMGNDKSIKCEQNLGHDTMYWYKQDSKKFLKIMFSYNNKELIINETVPNRFSPKSPDKAHLNLHINSLELGDSAVYFCASSPPSGLPNEKLFFGSGTQLSVL.

This clonotype was seen only once. The chain joins TRBV30 to TRBJ1-2, with D unclear. The CDR3 runs 13 residues. Trimming took off 5 bases at V and 1 base at J, with 11 bases between the two ends. Germline V gene data show CDR1 as GTSNPN and CDR2 as SVGIG (reference sequence). The CDR3 loop reads CAWVHGLNYGYTF. CDR3 sequence (DNA): TGTGCCTGGGTACACGGCCTTAACTATGGCTACACCTTC.

V usage is TRBV9 and J usage is TRBJ1-2, with 8 bases that match TRBD1. The CDR3 consists of 15 residues. V trimming: 3 bases; J trimming: 5 bases; junction bases outside the gene matches: 9. Germline values: CDR1 SGDLS, CDR2 YYNGEE. The CDR3 DNA reads TGTGCCAGCAGCGGAAACAGGGGGGAGTATTATGGCTACACCTTC. Translating gives CASSGNRGEYYGYTF.

The chain employs TRBV15 and TRBJ1-3, with D unclear. Germline CDR1 is LNHNV and CDR2 is YYDKDF (reference sequence). Trimming removed 1 base at V and 1 base at J, with 8 bases between. The CDR3 has 15 amino acids. The CDR3, as DNA: TGTGCCACCAGCAGAGGCCGGGGATCTGGAAACACCATATATTTT. Translating it yields CATSRGRGSGNTIYF.

The rearrangement uses TRBV29-1 and TRBJ1-2, with TRBD1 matching over 7 bases. This CDR3 is 13 amino acids long. Germline V CDR1 and CDR2: SQVTM, ANQGSEA. J lost 6 bases, V lost 7 bases, and 11 bases had no gene match. The CDR3 DNA sequence: TGCAGCGCCCTAACAGGGGCTTCCGATGGCTACACCTTC. It yields the protein CSALTGASDGYTF.

V is TRBV13 and J is TRBJ2-7; 13 nucleotides line up with TRBD2. The J segment lost 2 bases and the V segment lost 5 bases, leaving 9 bases of the junction unmatched. Germline V gene lookup returns CDR1 PRHDT and CDR2 FYEKMQ (reference sequence). This CDR3 has 17 residues. The CDR3 sequence is CASSPGTSGASTYEQYF. Written as DNA, the CDR3 is TGTGCCAGCAGCCCCGGGACTAGCGGGGCATCAACCTACGAGCAGTACTTC.

The rearrangement uses TRBV7-2 and TRBJ2-3, with D possibly matching TRBD2 (5 bases). The CDR3 is 14 amino acids. Germline V gives CDR1 SGHTA, CDR2 FQGNSA. V was clipped by 4 bases and J by 6 bases, with 14 bases between them. The CDR3 region is CASSSTLGSDTQYF. The CDR3 DNA reads as TGTGCCAGCAGCTCAACACTAGGCTCGGATACGCAGTATTTT.

Written as DNA, the CDR3 is TGTGCCAGCAGCTCTGGGGAGGTAGGGTCCTACAATGAGCAGTTCTTC. Translation: CASSSGEVGSYNEQFF. The chain has TRBV7-9 and TRBJ2-1; D might be TRBD2 (6 bases). This CDR3 contains 16 residues. Trimming pared 4 bases from V and 1 base from J, leaving 14 bases between. The germline V gene has CDR1 SEHNR and CDR2 FQNEAQ (reference sequence).

This chain links TRBV5-6 with TRBJ1-2; TRBD1 is a possible D gene (5 bases). CDR1 is SGHDT and CDR2 is YYEEEE in the germline V gene. CDR3 size: 14 residues. Trimming removed 4 bases at V and 2 bases at J, with 12 bases between. The CDR3: CASSPLPGNYGYTF. The CDR3 coding sequence is TGTGCCAGCAGCCCGCTCCCAGGGAACTATGGCTACACCTTC.

The rearrangement joins TRBV20-1 to TRBJ1-1, with 8 bases that match TRBD1. Germline-derived CDR1 and CDR2 are DFQATT and SNEGSKA (reference sequence). Trimming cost V 0 bases and J 6 bases; bases outside gene matches: 6. There are 14 residues in the CDR3. CDR3 in amino acids: CSARDIQGVSEAFF. Here the CDR3 DNA reads TGCAGTGCTAGAGATATACAGGGGGTCTCTGAAGCTTTCTTT.

This sequence joins TRBV19 and TRBJ2-2; D is unresolved. Trimming removed 5 bases at V and 1 base at J, with 11 bases between. This CDR3 comprises 15 residues. In germline, CDR1 is LNHDA, CDR2 SQIVND (reference sequence). CDR3 sequence (DNA): TGTGCCAGTAGTGGCTACACTGGGAACACCGGGGAGCTGTTTTTT. The encoded protein is CASSGYTGNTGELFF.

This chain links TRBV7-8 with TRBJ1-2; 8 nucleotides match TRBD1. J lost 5 bases, V lost 2 bases, and 7 bases had no gene match. In germline, CDR1 is SGHVS, CDR2 FQNEAQ. This CDR3 has 15 amino acids. The CDR3 protein is CASSLSSGQAYGYTF. For the CDR3, the DNA is TGTGCCAGCAGCTTATCTTCGGGACAGGCGTATGGCTACACCTTC.

This chain joins TRBV5-6 and TRBJ1-5; D is unclear. The CDR3 runs to 14 residues. Looked up from germline, CDR1 is SGHDT and CDR2 is YYEEEE. V lost 4 bases, J lost 5 bases, and 13 bases lay in between. For the CDR3, the DNA is TGTGCCAGCAGCCCCTCGGCAGGACATCAGCCCCAGCATTTT. It codes for CASSPSAGHQPQHF.

The chain recombines TRBV29-1 with TRBJ1-1; no firm D call. The germline V gene has CDR1 SQVTM and CDR2 ANQGSEA. The CDR3 has 12 amino acids. V lost 5 bases to trimming and J lost 0 bases, with 7 bases between them. The CDR3 is CSVSSLNTEAFF. The DNA of the CDR3 is TGCAGCGTTTCGTCACTGAACACTGAAGCTTTCTTT.

There are a few counts of this clonotype. The chain joins TRBV5-4 to TRBJ2-7, with D hard to call. CDR3 length: 11 residues. The V end was cut by 5 bases, the J end by 2 bases, with 5 bases between. Germline values: CDR1 SGHNT, CDR2 YYREEE (reference sequence). The CDR3 DNA reads TGTGCCAGCAGTACCCCCTACGAGCAGTACTTC. Encoded protein: CASSTPYEQYF.

The chain joins TRBV12-3 or TRBV12-4 to TRBJ2-7; the D gene is possibly TRBD2 (5 bases). The length of the CDR3 is 12 residues. With 1 base removed from V and 6 bases from J, the gap between germline ends came to 7 bases. The CDR3 DNA follows: TGTGCCAGCAGTTTAGGGCGGGTCGAGCAGTACTTC. This gives the protein CASSLGRVEQYF.

The chain employs TRBV29-1 and TRBJ1-1; 8 positions agree with TRBD1. The CDR3 is 15 amino acids. J was trimmed by 0 bases and V by 3 bases; bases with no gene match: 6. Per germline, CDR1 SQVTM and CDR2 ANQGSEA. CDR3 in amino acids: CSVEGDRSMNTEAFF. DNA for the CDR3: TGCAGCGTTGAGGGGGACAGGTCCATGAACACTGAAGCTTTCTTT.

The rearrangement links TRBV30 to TRBJ2-1, with D perhaps TRBD2 (6 bases). From germline, CDR1 is GTSNPN and CDR2 SVGIG (reference sequence). The CDR3 extends over 13 amino acids. V lost 4 bases, J lost 9 bases, and 16 bases lay in between. The DNA for the CDR3 is TGTGCCTGGAACCTAGGAGGGCCCAGTGAGCAGTTCTTC. It codes for CAWNLGGPSEQFF. The full variable domain, rest sourced from reference TRBV30 and TRBJ2-1, is SQTIHQWPATLVQPVGSPLSLECTVEGTSNPNLYWYRQAAGRGLQLLFYSVGIGQISSEVPQNLSASRPQDRQFILSSKKLLLSDSGFYLCAWNLGGPSEQFFGPGTRLTVL.

This clonotype occurred once. The chain couples TRBV15 to TRBJ2-2; D is unclear. Looked up from germline, CDR1 is LNHNV and CDR2 is YYDKDF (reference sequence). Trimming cost V 5 bases and J 0 bases, with 7 bases left between them. This CDR3 spans 14 amino acids. The CDR3 region is CATSGRSNTGELFF. CDR3 nucleotides: TGTGCCACCAGCGGGCGGTCGAACACCGGGGAGCTGTTTTTT.

The chain links TRBV7-8 to TRBJ2-1; 13 nucleotides match TRBD2. CDR1 is SGHVS and CDR2 is FQNEAQ in the germline V gene. V lost 2 bases and J lost 6; bases outside the gene matches: 4. This CDR3 region has 16 residues. The CDR3, as DNA: TGTGCCAGCAGCTTACATACTAGCGGGAGGGCCAATGAGCAGTTCTTC. Translation gives CASSLHTSGRANEQFF. Full variable domain (rest looked up from reference TRBV7-8 and TRBJ2-1): GAGVSQSPRYKVAKRGQDVALRCDPISGHVSLFWYQQALGQGPEFLTYFQNEAQLDKSGLPSDRFFAERPEGSVSTLKIQRTQQEDSAVYLCASSLHTSGRANEQFFGPGTRLTVL.

V and J are TRBV29-1 and TRBJ1-1; unclear D gene. The CDR3 extends over 12 amino acids. Trimming cost V 1 base and J 0 bases, with 3 bases left between them. CDR1 SQVTM and CDR2 ANQGSEA come from the germline V gene. CDR3 sequence: CSVEGLNTEAFF. Written as DNA, the CDR3 is TGCAGCGTTGAAGGCCTGAACACTGAAGCTTTCTTT.

V and J are TRBV6-1 and TRBJ1-4, with unresolved D. Trimming took off 6 bases at V and 7 bases at J, with 21 bases between the two ends. CDR1 and CDR2 from the germline V gene are MNHNS and SASEGT. The CDR3 runs 16 residues. The CDR3 here is CASSPRLAQGSEKLFF. The DNA for the CDR3 is TGTGCCAGCAGCCCAAGACTTGCTCAAGGGAGTGAAAAACTGTTTTTT.

The chain recombines TRBV12-3 or TRBV12-4 with TRBJ2-1; 11 bases line up with TRBD2. V trimming: 8 bases; J trimming: 2 bases; junction bases outside the gene matches: 2. The CDR3 extends over 14 amino acids. The CDR3 loop is CASLSGRAYNEQFF. CDR3 nucleotides: TGTGCCAGCCTTAGCGGGAGGGCCTACAATGAGCAGTTCTTC.

The chain carries TRBV13 and TRBJ1-1, with a possible D match to TRBD1 (5 bases). Germline CDR1 and CDR2: PRHDT and FYEKMQ (reference sequence). V was clipped by 3 bases and J by 7 bases, with 18 bases between them. The CDR3 is 15 residues long. CDR3 sequence (DNA): TGTGCCAGCAGCTTCTCCGTACCGGGACTGGTTGAAGCTTTCTTT. Translating it yields CASSFSVPGLVEAFF.

V usage is TRBV2 and J usage is TRBJ2-3; no definite D call. Trimming stripped 9 bases from V and 3 bases from J, with 4 bases between. The CDR3 is 10 residues long. Germline V lookup: CDR1 SNHLY, CDR2 FYNNEI. CDR3 DNA: TGTGCCAGGGAAACAGATACGCAGTATTTT. Amino acids: CARETDTQYF.

This chain uses TRBV4-2 with TRBJ2-4; D uncertain. This CDR3 spans 12 amino acids. Germline loops: CDR1 LGHNA, CDR2 YNFKEQ. The V end lost 0 bases, the J end lost 7 bases, and 4 bases lay between the germline ends. CDR3 residues: CASSQETNIQYF. For the CDR3, the DNA is TGTGCCAGCAGCCAAGAAACGAACATTCAGTACTTC.